The entry below gives a single TCR beta chain sequence along with its context. Trimming at V came to 4 bases and at J to 8 bases, leaving 11 bases not matched to a gene. The CDR3 extends over 16 amino acids. Germline V lookup: CDR1 SEHNR, CDR2 FQNEAQ (reference sequence). These data are taken from a study of blood T cell repertoires in COVID-19. TCRdb's copy holds only in-frame clones and misses some; the assay was immunoSEQ multiplex PCR. The sample carries more than 150,000 clones, about 86% recorded once. Source material: peripheral blood. The rearrangement joins TRBV7-9 to TRBJ1-4, with 9 bases matching TRBD1. The clonotype comes from a woman aged 70-85 years with COVID-19, enrolled during active disease. CDR3 in DNA: TGTGCCAGCAGCTCGGGACAGGGTTTCGGCGGCGAAAAACTGTTTTTT. Encoded protein: CASSSGQGFGGEKLFF.